The clone carrying this TCR beta chain was observed a few times. What it binds is not known. This record belongs to a study of blood T cells in healthy people across ages. Looking at the study overall: There was about one barcoded beta molecule captured by template switching per two T cells. Study results and limitations: More naive CD4+ cells and higher diversity were found in long-lived than in aged donors.

J gave up 5 bases and V 1 base, and 4 bases lay outside the gene matches. Germline V gene data show CDR1 as MGHRA and CDR2 as YSYEKL. CDR3 length: 16 amino acids. With a J-beta primer mix and a sample-barcoded 5' primer, a second PCR ran 7 to 11 cycles. TCRdb reanalysed the 5' RACE reads using MiXCR and keeps one entry per CDR3 protein. The sample includes approximately 800,000 distinct CDR3 sequences, approximately 35% of them seen just once. This sequence joins TRBV4-1 and TRBJ1-4; 10 nucleotides agree with TRBD1. The TCR was taken from a man younger than 30 in good health. Sequenced: blood. CDR3 sequence: CASSQVDRGGNEKLFF. CDR3 DNA sequence: TGCGCCAGCAGCCAAGTGGACAGGGGGGGCAATGAAAAACTGTTTTTT.